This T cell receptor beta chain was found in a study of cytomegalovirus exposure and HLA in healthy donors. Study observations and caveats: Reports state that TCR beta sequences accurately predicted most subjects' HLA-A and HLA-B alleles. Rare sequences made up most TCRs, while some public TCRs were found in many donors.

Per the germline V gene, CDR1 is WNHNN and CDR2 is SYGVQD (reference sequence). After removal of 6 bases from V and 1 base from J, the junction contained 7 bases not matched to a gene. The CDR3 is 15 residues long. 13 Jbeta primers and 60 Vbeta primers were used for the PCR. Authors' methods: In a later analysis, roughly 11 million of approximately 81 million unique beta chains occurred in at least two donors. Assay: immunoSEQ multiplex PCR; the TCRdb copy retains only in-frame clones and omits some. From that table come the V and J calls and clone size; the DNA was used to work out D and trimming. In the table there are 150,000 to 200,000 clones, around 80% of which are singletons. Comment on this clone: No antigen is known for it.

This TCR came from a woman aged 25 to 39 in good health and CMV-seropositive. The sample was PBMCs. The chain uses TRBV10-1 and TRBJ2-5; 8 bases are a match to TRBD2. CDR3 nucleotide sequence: TGCGCCAGCAGCCGGGTGACTAGCGCCCAAGAGACCCAGTACTTC. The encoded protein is CASSRVTSAQETQYF.